The 12 T cell receptor beta chains below were found in one sample sequenced in a study of blood T cell repertoires in COVID-19. TCRdb's table, derived via immunoSEQ multiplex PCR, lists solely in-frame clones and lacks some. The profile shows tens of thousands of clones, roughly 87% of them singletons. Input material: peripheral blood. The source is a male donor with acute or convalescent COVID-19.

The rearrangement links TRBV7-8 to TRBJ2-7; 7 bases are a match to TRBD2. This CDR3 has 17 residues. CDR1 and CDR2 (germline): SGHVS, FQNEAQ. With 2 bases clipped from V and 0 bases from J, the junction kept 10 bases outside the gene matches. CDR3 nucleotides: TGTGCCAGCAGCTTATTATCCGGCGGGGGTCCCTCCTACGAGCAGTACTTC. Translation gives CASSLLSGGGPSYEQYF.

The chain recombines TRBV28 with TRBJ1-2, with D hard to call. CDR1 and CDR2 (germline): MDHEN, SYDVKM. V was pared by 3 bases and J by 8 bases, with 10 bases between. The CDR3 is 12 residues long. In DNA form, the CDR3 reads TGTGCCAGCAGTTTGTCGCCAGGCGGCTACACCTTC. Amino acids: CASSLSPGGYTF.

V and J are TRBV23-1 and TRBJ2-7; TRBD1 agrees at 10 bases. TRBV23-1 is reported as an ORF; its role is uncertain. CDR3 length equals 18 residues. Unmatched junction bases numbered 9, after V lost 0 bases and J lost 1 base. The CDR3, as DNA: TGCGCCAGCAGTCAATCACTCCCGACAGGGGGCAGTTCCTACGAGCAGTACTTC. As protein: CASSQSLPTGGSSYEQYF.

The rearrangement links TRBV19 to TRBJ1-1, with no clear D. V lost 4 bases and J lost 7, with 19 bases in between. Germline-derived CDR1 and CDR2 are LNHDA and SQIVND (reference sequence). The CDR3 length is 15 residues. The CDR3 here is CASSKPGSGGIEAFF. DNA of the CDR3: TGTGCCAGTAGTAAACCAGGATCTGGAGGTATTGAAGCTTTCTTT.

The rearrangement uses TRBV4-1 and TRBJ2-7; TRBD1 agrees at 7 bases. The CDR3 consists of 14 residues. The J segment lost 4 bases and the V segment lost 6 bases, leaving 9 bases of the junction unmatched. Germline V CDR1 and CDR2: MGHRA, YSYEKL. DNA of the CDR3: TGCGCCAGCAGGCGACAGGGCGGTGAGTACGAGCAGTACTTC. Its protein product is CASRRQGGEYEQYF.

V gene TRBV7-9 combines with J gene TRBJ2-7; TRBD2 is a possible D gene (7 bases). Germline assignment: CDR1 SEHNR and CDR2 FQNEAQ (reference sequence). V was pared by 5 bases and J by 7 bases, with 18 bases between. The CDR3 loop spans 14 amino acids. The CDR3 region is CASSQLRGRGEQYF. In DNA form, the CDR3 reads TGTGCCAGCAGCCAGCTGCGGGGGAGGGGGGAGCAGTACTTC.

Note on this clone: The junction and the germline gene differ at one end; a read error may be behind it. The rearrangement joins TRBV28 to TRBJ2-1; D perhaps matches TRBD2 (7 bases). CDR1 is MDHEN, CDR2 SYDVKM, per germline. The CDR3 covers 15 residues. Written as DNA, the CDR3 is TGTGTCAGCAGTTTATTAGGGGGGGCTTACAATGAGCAGTTCTTC. Amino acid sequence: CVSSLLGGAYNEQFF. Drawing the rest from reference TRBV28 and TRBJ2-1, the complete variable domain is DVKVTQSSRYLVKRTGEKVFLECVQDMDHENMFWYRQDPGLGLRLIYFSYDVKMKEKGDIPEGYSVSREKKERFSLILESASTNQTSMYLCVSSLLGGAYNEQFFGPGTRLTVL.

This clone appeared a single time. The rearrangement links TRBV7-3 to TRBJ2-1; 9 bases line up with TRBD1. The germline V gene encodes CDR1 SGHTA and CDR2 FQGTGA. J lost 3 bases, V lost 2 bases, and 2 bases had no gene match. There are 15 residues in the CDR3. The CDR3 DNA is TGTGCCAGCAGCTTAGACAGGGGGAGCTACAATGAGCAGTTCTTC. Residues: CASSLDRGSYNEQFF.

This sequence joins TRBV19 and TRBJ1-5; D gene uncertain. The V and J ends lost 0 bases and 2 bases respectively, with 11 bases between them. The germline V gene has CDR1 LNHDA and CDR2 SQIVND (reference sequence). The CDR3 covers 16 residues. In DNA, the CDR3 is TGTGCCAGTAGTATAGATGTCCGGCAGGGCAATCAGCCCCAGCATTTT. Its protein is CASSIDVRQGNQPQHF.

This chain links TRBV3-1 (or the pseudogene TRBV3-2) with TRBJ1-2; no definite D call. The CDR3 spans 14 residues. Germline V lookup: CDR1 LGHDT, CDR2 YNNKEL (reference sequence). V was shortened by 0 bases and J by 7 bases, with 12 bases between the two germline ends. In DNA, the CDR3 is TGTGCCAGCAGCCAAGATAGAACTGAGGGTGGCTACACCTTC. This encodes CASSQDRTEGGYTF.

This clone came up a few times. The chain recombines TRBV21-1 with TRBJ1-5; no DNA check was done on the table's D call, TRBD1. TRBV21-1 is a listed pseudogene. The CDR3 contains 18 residues. CDR3 amino acids: CASSTRQGADYSNQPQHF. The CDR3 DNA sequence: TGTGCCAGCAGCACCCGACAGGGGGCCGACTATAGCAATCAGCCCCAGCATTTT.

The chain couples TRBV5-6 to TRBJ1-1; D remains ambiguous. The CDR3 loop spans 15 amino acids. V was trimmed by 0 bases and J by 0 bases, leaving 9 bases between them. The germline CDR1 and CDR2 sequences are SGHDT and YYEEEE. This chain's CDR3 is CASSLGGGLNTEAFF. The CDR3 DNA reads TGTGCCAGCAGCTTGGGTGGAGGACTGAACACTGAAGCTTTCTTT.